Included here is one T cell receptor beta chain sequence, with context. Its antigen is undetermined. The conserved closing phenylalanine or tryptophan is absent in this CDR3, likely reflecting a read error. The DNA is omitted, as the CDR3 cannot be located on it reliably, and the CDR3 follows TCRdb's listing. The data were produced by immunoSEQ multiplex PCR, yet TCRdb's version contains in-frame clones alone and is incomplete. The sample includes around 180,000 clones, 94% seen only once; the top ten take around 1.6%. This entry is derived from a study of T cell responses to AZD1222 COVID-19 vaccine. Study-level points and caveats: As reported, nearly half of all spike-specific TCRs target variant regions that are unmutated. Among the donors, most were white British and more were female, and clonal diversity was possibly underestimated. It was only a handful of AZD1222 recipients who were seropositive at baseline.

CDR1 and CDR2 (germline): SGHRS, YFSETQ. The CDR3 region is 15 residues in length, termini included. Here the sequenced sample was peripheral blood, taken 28 days after the second AZD1222 dose. This clonotype originated in an adult who received the AZD1222 COVID-19 vaccine. The chain uses TRBV5-1 and TRBJ2-7; the DNA was not used to check the table's D call, TRBD1. CDR3 protein: CASSLPRGRIDPALP.